Listed below are T cell receptor beta chains from one sample, sequenced in a study of identical twins. TCRdb processed the 5' RACE reads anew with MiXCR; each CDR3 protein has one entry. This sample carries 400,000 to 500,000 distinct CDR3 sequences, more than 13% of them seen once, and the ten largest clones take about 1%. This same sample was also part of a study on yellow fever vaccine responses in identical twins.

The sequencing sample was made of CD4+ T cells sorted from blood. These TCRs come from a young woman in good health. CDR3s include the opening cysteine and the closing phenylalanine or tryptophan. Rows give clone size only sometimes, using once, few, many, or a class for an expanded clone.

CDR3 length,clone size,V gene,J gene,CDR3 protein
15,few,TRBV12-3/TRBV12-4,TRBJ2-7,CASSSGDRGYYEQYF
14,many,TRBV6-2/TRBV6-3,TRBJ2-3,CASSYSKSPDTQYF
16,few,TRBV6-5,TRBJ2-7,CASSYSRASGRSEQYF
15,many,TRBV7-9,TRBJ2-3,CASSLAGRTSNTQYF
13,many,TRBV29-1,TRBJ2-7,CSVEKDRGYEQYF
17,few,TRBV7-9,TRBJ2-3,CASSLDGSGRPTDTQYF
15,few,TRBV20-1,TRBJ1-5,CSARGAGEGYQPQHF
17,few,TRBV11-2,TRBJ2-2,CASSFRLTGGPTGELFF
13,few,TRBV12-3/TRBV12-4,TRBJ1-2,CASSLTGFGGYTF
12,-,TRBV29-1,TRBJ1-3,CSAQIVGNTIYF
15,-,TRBV4-3,TRBJ2-7,CASSQGRGTDYEQYF
15,many,TRBV5-1,TRBJ1-3,CASSLVTGGGNTIYF
15,-,TRBV18,TRBJ2-7,CASSEFAGSSYEQYF
15,-,TRBV11-3,TRBJ2-3,CASSHTPDNTDTQYF
14,few,TRBV12-3/TRBV12-4,TRBJ2-3,CASSWQDFTDTQYF
12,few,TRBV10-3,TRBJ2-1,CAISSRENEQFF
16,-,TRBV5-1,TRBJ1-6,CASSLADRMVGSPLHF
14,many,TRBV12-3/TRBV12-4,TRBJ1-6,CASSSGVSGSPLHF
16,many,TRBV12-3/TRBV12-4,TRBJ1-1,CASRGAVSKGNTEAFF
15,few,TRBV7-2,TRBJ2-7,CASSFRAVSSYEQYF
16,few,TRBV6-5,TRBJ2-3,CASSYSGRERGDTQYF
15,few,TRBV27,TRBJ2-1,CASTHRASPYNEQFF
14,few,TRBV6-2/TRBV6-3,TRBJ1-2,CASRTGQINYGYTF
14,few,TRBV3-1,TRBJ2-5,CASSLAQGAETQYF
12,few,TRBV7-2,TRBJ2-3,CASSRTSETQYF
18,few,TRBV4-3,TRBJ2-2,CASSQDPGYSTNTGELFF
16,many,TRBV12-3/TRBV12-4,TRBJ2-2,CASSRTSGTHTGELFF
16,-,TRBV28,TRBJ2-7,CASSLGVRGYSYEQYF
14,-,TRBV6-1,TRBJ1-5,CASSGGQFNQPQHF
14,few,TRBV12-3/TRBV12-4,TRBJ1-5,CASSPRQGLQPQHF
13,-,TRBV9,TRBJ2-7,CASSEDRNGEQYF
17,few,TRBV27,TRBJ2-1,CASSFLSSGEYYNEQFF
13,many,TRBV6-5,TRBJ2-5,CASSYGGEETQYF